The 14 T cell receptor beta chains below were found in one sample sequenced in a study of blood T cell repertoires in COVID-19. The protocol was immunoSEQ multiplex PCR, while the TCRdb copy is restricted to in-frame clones and leaves out a portion. The sample lists more than 300,000 clones; roughly 90% were seen once. The material sequenced was PBMCs or T cells enriched from blood (not recorded which). The receptor set was obtained from a woman aged 40 to 55 who had been exposed to COVID-19.

This clone was counted once. This chain uses TRBV30 with TRBJ1-2; TRBD1 matches at 10 bases. The CDR3 contains 17 residues. With 1 base clipped from V and 3 bases from J, the junction kept 11 bases outside the gene matches. The V gene's germline CDR1 is GTSNPN and CDR2 SVGIG (reference sequence). CDR3 sequence reads: CAWSDSPGTGEYYGYTF. CDR3 sequence (DNA): TGTGCCTGGAGTGATTCCCCCGGGACAGGGGAATACTATGGCTACACCTTC.

This sequence joins TRBV30 and TRBJ1-2; D unclear. V was clipped by 3 bases and J by 6 bases, with 8 bases between them. The CDR3 runs to 11 residues. Germline-derived CDR1 and CDR2 are GTSNPN and SVGIG (reference sequence). As DNA, the CDR3 is TGTGCCTGGAGGGCCCCGAATGGCTACACCTTC. Protein product: CAWRAPNGYTF.

The chain links TRBV3-1 (or the pseudogene TRBV3-2) to TRBJ2-5; TRBD2 agrees at 8 bases. The CDR3 runs 17 residues. Trimming took 0 bases from V and 1 from J; bases not matched to a gene: 7. The germline V gene encodes CDR1 LGHDT and CDR2 YNNKEL (reference sequence). The CDR3 loop is CASSQENIAGRQETQYF. The CDR3 DNA reads as TGTGCCAGCAGCCAAGAAAATATAGCGGGGCGCCAAGAGACCCAGTACTTC.

The CDR3 DNA reads as TGTGCCAGCAGCGGGACTAGGGCCACCTACGAGCAGTACTTC. Translation: CASSGTRATYEQYF. The genes are TRBV11-3 and TRBJ2-7; the match to TRBD2 covers 8 bases. V trimming: 5 bases; J trimming: 2 bases; junction bases outside the gene matches: 5. Germline lookup yields CDR1 SGHNT and CDR2 YENEEA. The CDR3 is 14 amino acids.

This chain links TRBV20-1 with TRBJ2-7; D is uncertain. V was shortened by 7 bases and J by 7 bases, with 14 bases between the two germline ends. The CDR3 loop spans 11 amino acids. The germline gives CDR1 DFQATT, CDR2 SNEGSKA (reference sequence). The CDR3 DNA sequence: TGCAGTGGTCAACGGTCCAAGGAGCAGTACTTC. Translated: CSGQRSKEQYF.

This sequence joins TRBV7-3 and TRBJ1-6; weak D call: TRBD1 (6 bases). Per the germline V gene, CDR1 is SGHTA and CDR2 is FQGTGA. The CDR3 has 14 amino acids. Trimming took 5 bases from V and 7 from J, leaving 12 bases between them. The CDR3 loop is CASSANTGNSPLHF. The CDR3 region has the DNA TGTGCCAGCAGCGCGAACACAGGGAATTCACCCCTCCACTTT.

The V gene is TRBV30, the J gene TRBJ1-2, with 9 bases that match TRBD1. Trimming took 3 bases from V and 8 from J; bases not matched to a gene: 7. This CDR3 spans 13 amino acids. CDR1 is GTSNPN, CDR2 SVGIG, per germline (reference sequence). The CDR3 sequence is CAWRITGGEGYTF. In DNA, the CDR3 is TGTGCCTGGAGGATTACAGGGGGCGAAGGCTACACCTTC.

This sequence joins TRBV19 and TRBJ1-5; 8 bases fit TRBD1. This CDR3 has 16 residues. V was pared by 5 bases and J by 1 base, with 7 bases of the junction left unmatched. The germline CDR1 and CDR2 sequences are LNHDA and SQIVND (reference sequence). The CDR3 coding sequence is TGTGCCAGTAGTCAACTCACAGGGGGGAGCAATCAGCCCCAGCATTTT. This encodes CASSQLTGGSNQPQHF.

The V and J genes are TRBV24-1 and TRBJ2-5; TRBD2 is a possible D gene (6 bases). The germline V and J ends were trimmed by 3 bases and 5 bases, with 12 bases remaining between them. The CDR3 sequence is 14 residues long. Per germline, CDR1 KGHDR and CDR2 SFDVKD. The DNA for the CDR3 is TGTGCCACCAGTGATGGGGGGACGGGGGAGACCCAGTACTTC. This codes for CATSDGGTGETQYF.

The chain employs TRBV6-6 and TRBJ1-2, with TRBD1 matching over 7 bases. CDR3 size: 15 residues. Per germline, CDR1 MNHNY and CDR2 SVGAGI (reference sequence). With V trimmed by 5 bases and J by 6 bases, 12 bases remained unmatched. CDR3 DNA sequence: TGTGCCAGCAGTCGAGCGAGACAGGGTGGGGATGGCTACACCTTC. This translates into CASSRARQGGDGYTF.

The chain combines TRBV3-1 (or the pseudogene TRBV3-2) with TRBJ2-5, with 12 bases fitting TRBD2. Germline CDR1 reads LGHDT; CDR2 reads YNNKEL (reference sequence). The CDR3 has 15 amino acids. V lost 3 bases to trimming and J lost 3 bases; unmatched junction nucleotides: 2. The CDR3 here is CASSHLAGGKETQYF. CDR3 coding DNA: TGTGCCAGCAGCCACCTAGCGGGGGGGAAAGAGACCCAGTACTTC.

This clone was detected only a few times. The chain uses TRBV24-1 and TRBJ1-5, with D possibly being TRBD1 (5 bases). This CDR3 comprises 17 residues. In germline, CDR1 is KGHDR, CDR2 SFDVKD. Trimming took off 0 bases at V and 2 bases at J, with 13 bases between the two ends. CDR3 sequence: CATSDLQGTKGNQPQHF. The CDR3 DNA is TGTGCCACCAGTGATTTGCAGGGCACGAAGGGCAATCAGCCCCAGCATTTT.

The chain carries TRBV27 and TRBJ1-6; D is unclear. This CDR3 is built from 14 residues. In germline, CDR1 is MNHEY, CDR2 SMNVEV (reference sequence). Trimming shortened V by 7 bases and J by 5 bases, and 12 bases separated the two germline ends. The CDR3 protein is CASTDFFNNSPLHF. In nucleotides, the CDR3 is TGTGCCAGCACTGACTTTTTTAATAATTCACCCCTCCACTTT.

The chain combines TRBV27 with TRBJ1-2; 12 positions match TRBD1. CDR3 length: 15 residues. V dropped 2 bases and J dropped 7; count of bases not matched to a gene: 5. Germline CDR1 reads MNHEY; CDR2 reads SMNVEV (reference sequence). The CDR3 region has the DNA TGTGCCAGCAGTTTAGGGACAGGGGGCGCGGGTGGCTACACCTTC. This translates into CASSLGTGGAGGYTF.